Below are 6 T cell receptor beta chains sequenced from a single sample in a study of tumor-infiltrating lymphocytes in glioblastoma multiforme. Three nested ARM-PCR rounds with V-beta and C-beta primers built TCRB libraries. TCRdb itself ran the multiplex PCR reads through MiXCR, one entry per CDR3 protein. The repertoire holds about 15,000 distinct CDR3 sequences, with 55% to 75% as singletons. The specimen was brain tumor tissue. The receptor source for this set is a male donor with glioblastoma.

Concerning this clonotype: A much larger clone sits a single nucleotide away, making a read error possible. The chain's CDR3 is CSAREFVGETQYF. CDR3 DNA sequence: TGCAGTGCTAGAGAGTTTGTAGGAGAGACCCAGTACTTC. This chain uses TRBV20-1 with TRBJ2-5; D is unresolved. CDR1 is DFQATT and CDR2 is SNEGSKA in the germline V gene (reference sequence). The CDR3 sequence is 13 residues long. V gave up 0 bases and J gave up 4 bases, with 9 bases separating them.

CDR3 loop: CASSQGGGDEKLFF. The CDR3 DNA reads TGTGCCAGCAGCCAAGGGGGAGGGGATGAAAAACTGTTTTTT. The chain recombines TRBV4-2 with TRBJ1-4; D may be TRBD1 (5 bases). This CDR3 has 14 residues. CDR1 LGHNA and CDR2 YNFKEQ come from the germline V gene. Trimming stripped 1 base from V and 6 bases from J, with 9 bases between.

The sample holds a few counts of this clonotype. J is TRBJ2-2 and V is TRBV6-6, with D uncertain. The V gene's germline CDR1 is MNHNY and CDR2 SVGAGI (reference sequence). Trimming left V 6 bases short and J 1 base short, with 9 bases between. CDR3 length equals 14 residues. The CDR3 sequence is CASSWDMNTGELFF. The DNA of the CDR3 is TGTGCCAGCAGCTGGGATATGAACACCGGGGAGCTGTTTTTT.

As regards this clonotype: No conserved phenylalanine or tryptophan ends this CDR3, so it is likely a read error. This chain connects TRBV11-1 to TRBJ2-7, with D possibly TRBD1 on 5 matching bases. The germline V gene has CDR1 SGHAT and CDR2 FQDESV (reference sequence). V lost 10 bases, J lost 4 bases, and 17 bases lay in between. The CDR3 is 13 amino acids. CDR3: CANTLDQGYEQYL. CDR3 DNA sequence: TGTGCCAACACCCTGGATCAGGGATACGAGCAGTACCTC.

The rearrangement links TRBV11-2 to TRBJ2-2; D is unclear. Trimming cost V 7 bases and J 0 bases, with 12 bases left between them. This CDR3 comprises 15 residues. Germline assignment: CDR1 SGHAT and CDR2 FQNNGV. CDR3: CASTKHGTNTGELFF. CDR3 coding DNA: TGTGCCAGCACTAAACATGGGACGAACACCGGGGAGCTGTTTTTT.

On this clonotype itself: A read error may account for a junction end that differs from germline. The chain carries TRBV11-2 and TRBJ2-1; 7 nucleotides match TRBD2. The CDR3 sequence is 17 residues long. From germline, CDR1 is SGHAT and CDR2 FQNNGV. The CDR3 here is CTSSLVPASGTYNEQFF. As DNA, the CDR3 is TGTACCAGCAGCTTAGTCCCCGCTAGCGGCACCTACAATGAGCAGTTCTTC.